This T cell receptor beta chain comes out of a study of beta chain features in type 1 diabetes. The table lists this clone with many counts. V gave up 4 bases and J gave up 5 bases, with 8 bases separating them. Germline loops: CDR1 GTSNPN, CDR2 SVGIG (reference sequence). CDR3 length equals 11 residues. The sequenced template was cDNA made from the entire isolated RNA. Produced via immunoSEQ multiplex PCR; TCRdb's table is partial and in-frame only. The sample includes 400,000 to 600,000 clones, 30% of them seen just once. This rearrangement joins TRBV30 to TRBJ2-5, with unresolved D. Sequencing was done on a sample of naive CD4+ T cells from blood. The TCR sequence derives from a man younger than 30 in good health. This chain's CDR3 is CAWKDEETQYF. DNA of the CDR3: TGTGCCTGGAAGGATGAGGAGACCCAGTACTTC.